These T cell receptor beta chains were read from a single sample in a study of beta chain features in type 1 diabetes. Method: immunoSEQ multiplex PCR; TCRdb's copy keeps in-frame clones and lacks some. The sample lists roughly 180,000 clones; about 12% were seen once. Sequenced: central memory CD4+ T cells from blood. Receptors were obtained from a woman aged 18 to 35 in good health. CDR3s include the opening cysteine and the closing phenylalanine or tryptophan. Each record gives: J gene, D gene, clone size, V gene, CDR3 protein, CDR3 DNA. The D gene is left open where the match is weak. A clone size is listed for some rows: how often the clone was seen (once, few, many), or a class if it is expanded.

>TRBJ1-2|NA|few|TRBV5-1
CASSLDRVDGYTF
TGCGCCAGCAGCTTGGACAGGGTGGACGGCTACACCTTC
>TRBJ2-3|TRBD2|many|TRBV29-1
CSALAGADTQYF
TGCAGCGCCTTAGCGGGAGCAGATACGCAGTATTTT
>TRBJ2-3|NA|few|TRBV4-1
CASSRAGGTLPDTQYF
TGCGCCAGCAGCCGGGCCGGCGGGACCCTACCAGATACGCAGTATTTT
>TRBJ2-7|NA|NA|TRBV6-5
CASTPQGMTYEQYF
TGTGCCAGCACCCCACAGGGAATGACCTACGAGCAGTACTTC
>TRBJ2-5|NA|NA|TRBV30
CAWSVQDQETQYF
TGTGCCTGGAGTGTTCAGGATCAAGAGACCCAGTACTTC
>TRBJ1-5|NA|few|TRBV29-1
CSVSGTNSNQPQHF
TGCAGCGTTAGCGGAACAAATAGCAATCAGCCCCAGCATTTT
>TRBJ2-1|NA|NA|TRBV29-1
CSVVRQAQFF
TGCAGCGTTGTAAGACAGGCGCAGTTCTTC
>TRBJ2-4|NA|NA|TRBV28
CASSLQGSRDIQYF
TGTGCCAGCAGTTTACAGGGTAGTAGGGACATTCAGTACTTC
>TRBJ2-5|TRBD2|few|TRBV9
CASSPVGGGETQYF
TGTGCCAGCAGCCCCGTGGGGGGGGGAGAGACCCAGTACTTC
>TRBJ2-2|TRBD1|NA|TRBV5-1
CASSQTGGRDTGELFF
TGCGCCAGCAGCCAGACAGGGGGCAGGGACACCGGGGAGCTGTTTTTT
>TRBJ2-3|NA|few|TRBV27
CASSPLRTTLLDTQYF
TGTGCCAGCAGTCCCCTTCGTACAACCCTGTTAGATACGCAGTATTTT
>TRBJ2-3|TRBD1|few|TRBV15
CATSSYGQGTDTQYF
TGTGCCACCAGCAGCTATGGACAGGGAACAGATACGCAGTATTTT
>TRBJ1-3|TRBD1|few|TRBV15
CATSSQGALSGNTIYF
TGTGCCACCAGCAGCCAGGGGGCTCTCTCTGGAAACACCATATATTTT
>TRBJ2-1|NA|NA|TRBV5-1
CASSLGSVASSINEQFF
TGCGCCAGCAGCTTGGGAAGTGTGGCTAGCTCGATCAATGAGCAGTTCTTC
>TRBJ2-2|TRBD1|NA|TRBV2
CASRAQGANTGELFF
TGTGCCAGCAGAGCTCAGGGGGCGAACACCGGGGAGCTGTTTTTT
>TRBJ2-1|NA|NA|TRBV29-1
CSVDFYDSYNEQFF
TGCAGCGTTGATTTCTACGACTCCTACAATGAGCAGTTCTTC
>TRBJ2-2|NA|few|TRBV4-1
CASSQMTDTAGELFF
TGCGCCAGCAGCCAGATGACAGATACAGCCGGGGAGCTGTTTTTT
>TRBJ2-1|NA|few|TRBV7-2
CASSKGAVSNNEQFF
TGTGCCAGCAGCAAAGGGGCGGTCTCAAACAATGAGCAGTTCTTC
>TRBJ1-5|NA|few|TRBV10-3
CAISEGQEKGQPQHF
TGTGCCATCAGTGAGGGTCAGGAAAAAGGTCAGCCCCAGCATTTT
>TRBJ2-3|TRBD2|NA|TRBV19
CASSSRERERGTDTQYF
TGTGCCAGTAGTTCCCGGGAGCGGGAGAGAGGCACAGATACGCAGTATTTT
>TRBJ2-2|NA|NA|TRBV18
CASSLSQLTETGELFF
TGTGCCAGCTCACTGTCGCAACTTACTGAGACCGGGGAGCTGTTTTTT
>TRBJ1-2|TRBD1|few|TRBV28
CASSLLVQGGSGYTF
TGTGCCAGCAGTTTATTAGTACAGGGGGGGAGTGGCTACACCTTC
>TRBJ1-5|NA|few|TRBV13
CASSFGAGAQHF
TGTGCCAGCAGCTTCGGGGCAGGGGCCCAGCATTTT
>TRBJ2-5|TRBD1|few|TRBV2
CASSRDRGEETQYF
TGTGCCAGCAGTCGGGACAGGGGTGAAGAGACCCAGTACTTC
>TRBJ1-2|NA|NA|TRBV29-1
CSAKDYYGYTF
TGCAGCGCAAAGGACTACTATGGCTACACCTTC
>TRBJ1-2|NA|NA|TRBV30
CAWSVQGKGGYTF
TGTGCCTGGAGTGTACAGGGTAAGGGAGGCTACACCTTC
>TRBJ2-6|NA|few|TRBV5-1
CASSSVGAGANVLTF
TGCGCCAGCAGCTCTGTCGGGGCTGGGGCCAACGTCCTGACTTTC
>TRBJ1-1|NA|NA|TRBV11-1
CASSSGGDATEAFF
TGTGCCAGCAGCTCCGGAGGGGATGCCACTGAAGCTTTCTTT
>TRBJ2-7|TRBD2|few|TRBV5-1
CASSALGVAGANEQYF
TGCGCCAGCAGCGCCTTAGGGGTAGCGGGAGCCAACGAGCAGTACTTC
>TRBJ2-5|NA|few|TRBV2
CASSVSRSQETQYF
TGTGCCAGCAGTGTGTCTAGGTCTCAAGAGACCCAGTACTTC
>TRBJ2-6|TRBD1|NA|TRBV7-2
CASSSKGASSGANVLTF
TGTGCCAGCAGCTCCAAGGGGGCTTCTTCTGGGGCCAACGTCCTGACTTTC
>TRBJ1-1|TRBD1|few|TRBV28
CASKGTGGVWTEAFF
TGTGCCAGCAAGGGGACAGGGGGCGTGTGGACTGAAGCTTTCTTT
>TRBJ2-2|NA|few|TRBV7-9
CASRLGALNTGELFF
TGTGCCAGCAGATTAGGGGCCCTGAACACCGGGGAGCTGTTTTTT
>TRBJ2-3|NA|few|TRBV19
CASSMGGLTADTQYF
TGTGCCAGTAGTATGGGGGGTCTTACGGCAGATACGCAGTATTTT
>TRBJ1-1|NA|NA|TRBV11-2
CASTPWGGNTEAFF
TGTGCCAGCACCCCCTGGGGGGGCAACACTGAAGCTTTCTTT
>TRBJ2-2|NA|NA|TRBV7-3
CASSRDLNTGELFF
TGTGCCAGCAGCCGGGACTTAAACACCGGGGAGCTGTTTTTT
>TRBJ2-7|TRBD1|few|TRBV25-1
CASMGDRGSYEQYF
TGTGCCAGCATGGGGGACAGGGGGTCATACGAGCAGTACTTC
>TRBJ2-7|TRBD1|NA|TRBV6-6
CASSPRTGGAYEQYF
TGTGCCAGCAGTCCGCGGACAGGGGGAGCTTACGAGCAGTACTTC
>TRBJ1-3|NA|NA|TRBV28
CASSPLLGNTIYF
TGTGCCAGCAGTCCTCTCCTTGGAAACACCATATATTTT
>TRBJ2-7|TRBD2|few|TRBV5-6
CASSVGLAGAYEQYF
TGTGCCAGCAGCGTCGGACTAGCGGGGGCCTACGAGCAGTACTTC
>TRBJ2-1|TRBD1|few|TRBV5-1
CASSFDRDRGREGFF
TGCGCCAGCAGCTTCGACCGGGACAGGGGGCGTGAGGGGTTCTTC
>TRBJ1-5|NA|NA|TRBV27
CASASAGGSNQPQHF
TGTGCCAGCGCAAGCGCGGGGGGAAGCAATCAGCCCCAGCATTTT
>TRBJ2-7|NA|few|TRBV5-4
CASSLGTRYEQYF
TGTGCCAGCAGCTTGGGGACTCGCTACGAGCAGTACTTC
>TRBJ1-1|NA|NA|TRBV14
CASSQDLGGLGTEAFF
TGTGCCAGCAGCCAAGACCTGGGGGGTTTGGGCACTGAAGCTTTCTTT
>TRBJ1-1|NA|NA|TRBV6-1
CASSEDTLNTEAFF
TGTGCCAGCAGTGAGGACACCTTGAACACTGAAGCTTTCTTT
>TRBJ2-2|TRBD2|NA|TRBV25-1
CATAVSGRPSGELFF
TGTGCCACCGCCGTGAGCGGGAGGCCCTCCGGGGAGCTGTTTTTT
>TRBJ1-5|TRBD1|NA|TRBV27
CASSFRQGLAQPQHF
TGTGCCAGCAGTTTTCGACAGGGGCTCGCTCAGCCCCAGCATTTT
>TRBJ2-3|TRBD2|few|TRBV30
CAWSVAGGTQYF
TGTGCCTGGAGTGTAGCGGGAGGCACGCAGTATTTT
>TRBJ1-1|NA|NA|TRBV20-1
CSAPDTEAFF
TGCAGTGCCCCCGACACTGAAGCTTTCTTT
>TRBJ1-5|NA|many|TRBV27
CASSLFMGGNGQPQHF
TGTGCCAGCAGTTTATTTATGGGAGGTAATGGTCAGCCCCAGCATTTT